These 26 T cell receptor beta chains were sequenced from one sample in a study of technical replicates of blood from a few donors. Generated by immunoSEQ multiplex PCR, the TCRdb table keeps only in-frame clones and is missing some. The sample lists some 80,000 clones, around 97% occurring once. Sequences were obtained from T cells isolated from PBMCs. The receptor source for this set is a human donor in good health.

V gene TRBV15 combines with J gene TRBJ1-4; TRBD1 is a possible D gene (6 bases). V was trimmed by 3 bases and J by 4 bases, leaving 24 bases between them. The CDR3 is 19 residues long. Germline assignment: CDR1 LNHNV and CDR2 YYDKDF (reference sequence). This CDR3 is CATSSAGRARGFDNEKLFF. The CDR3 coding sequence is TGTGCCACCAGCAGCGCCGGCCGGGCCAGGGGATTCGATAATGAAAAACTGTTTTTT.

The V gene is TRBV11-2, the J gene TRBJ2-7, with 9 bases aligning to TRBD2. The trim removed 2 bases at V and 2 bases at J, leaving 7 bases unmatched. Germline V gives CDR1 SGHAT, CDR2 FQNNGV. CDR3 length: 16 amino acids. The CDR3 nucleotides read TGTGCCAGCAGCTTAATTGGGACTAGCAAAGCCTACGAGCAGTACTTC. The encoded protein is CASSLIGTSKAYEQYF.

The chain carries TRBV5-1 and TRBJ2-1; TRBD2 matches 7 bases. Germline V gene data show CDR1 as SGHRS and CDR2 as YFSETQ. The CDR3 has 11 residues. V was pared by 5 bases and J by 10 bases, with 3 bases of the junction left unmatched. CDR3 sequence reads: CASRREEEQFF. CDR3 DNA sequence: TGCGCCAGCAGACGGGAGGAAGAGCAGTTCTTC.

The V call is TRBV30, the J call TRBJ2-6, with TRBD1 matching over 8 bases. Germline V gene lookup returns CDR1 GTSNPN and CDR2 SVGIG (reference sequence). The CDR3 totals 17 residues. Trimming removed 0 bases from V and 4 bases from J; junction bases left unmatched: 8. The CDR3 DNA is TGTGCCTGGAGTGTCAGGGGGCGTAAGGTGGGGGCCAACGTCCTGACTTTC. Translating gives CAWSVRGRKVGANVLTF.

This sequence joins TRBV5-1 and TRBJ2-1, with 9 positions matching TRBD2. J gave up 2 bases and V 0 bases, and 3 bases lay outside the gene matches. Germline CDR1 reads SGHRS; CDR2 reads YFSETQ. The CDR3 contains 16 residues. The CDR3 sequence is CASSLGPSGTYNEQFF. CDR3 nucleotide sequence: TGCGCCAGCAGCTTGGGTCCTAGCGGGACCTACAATGAGCAGTTCTTC.

The J gene is TRBJ1-1, the V gene TRBV7-9, with D tentatively TRBD1 (6 bases). The CDR3 runs to 18 residues. Trimming took 5 bases from V and 5 from J, leaving 27 bases between them. The germline V gene has CDR1 SEHNR and CDR2 FQNEAQ (reference sequence). CDR3 protein: CASSRRRPGHQMATEAFF. Here the CDR3 DNA reads TGTGCCAGCAGCCGCAGACGTCCGGGACACCAAATGGCAACTGAAGCTTTCTTT.

This clone was seen only once. V usage is TRBV5-1 and J usage is TRBJ2-7, with 10 nucleotides matching TRBD1. The V segment lost 4 bases and the J segment 3 bases; nucleotides outside the gene matches: 7. CDR1 and CDR2 from the germline V gene are SGHRS and YFSETQ. This CDR3 spans 15 amino acids. This CDR3 reads CASSGGTGENYEQYF. DNA of the CDR3: TGCGCCAGCAGCGGGGGGACAGGGGAAAACTACGAGCAGTACTTC.

This chain joins TRBV6-5 and TRBJ1-5; TRBD1 might be the D (6 bases). Trimming took off 6 bases at V and 4 bases at J, with 13 bases between the two ends. This CDR3 is built from 14 residues. CDR1 MNHEY and CDR2 SVGAGI come from the germline V gene. The CDR3 nucleotides are TGTGCCAGCAGGTCCGACAGGAAAAATCAGCCCCAGCATTTT. Its translation is CASRSDRKNQPQHF.

This sequence joins TRBV2 and TRBJ2-2; D gene ambiguous. Germline V gene sequence: CDR1 SNHLY, CDR2 FYNNEI. Trimming took 7 bases from V and 0 from J, leaving 9 bases between them. The CDR3 contains 14 residues. The CDR3 protein is CASTAVTNTGELFF. The CDR3, as DNA: TGTGCCAGCACGGCGGTAACGAACACCGGGGAGCTGTTTTTT.

This clone has a single count. The chain recombines TRBV2 with TRBJ1-5; no clear D gene. The CDR3 is 14 amino acids. The V gene's germline CDR1 is SNHLY and CDR2 FYNNEI. The germline V and J ends were trimmed by 4 bases and 7 bases, with 14 bases remaining between them. CDR3 DNA sequence: TGTGCCAGCAGTGGCCAAGAATTAGCGCAGCCCCAGCATTTT. Translating it yields CASSGQELAQPQHF.

The chain couples TRBV6-5 to TRBJ2-4; 9 bases are shared with TRBD1. The trim removed 1 base at V and 7 bases at J, leaving 5 bases unmatched. This CDR3 contains 15 residues. Looked up from germline, CDR1 is MNHEY and CDR2 is SVGAGI. The CDR3 DNA reads TGTGCCAGCAGTTACTTTCTGGGACAGGGTAACATTCAGTACTTC. Its protein is CASSYFLGQGNIQYF.

V and J are TRBV5-1 and TRBJ1-1, with 7 bases identical to TRBD1. CDR1 SGHRS and CDR2 YFSETQ come from the germline V gene. After removal of 4 bases from V and 1 base from J, the junction contained 7 bases not matched to a gene. This CDR3 comprises 15 residues. CDR3 protein: CASSERTGPNTEAFF. Written as DNA, the CDR3 is TGCGCCAGCAGCGAAAGGACAGGACCGAACACTGAAGCTTTCTTT.

The chain couples TRBV10-2 to TRBJ2-7; 7 nucleotides agree with TRBD2. Trimming cost V 5 bases and J 6 bases; bases outside gene matches: 10. The CDR3 has 14 amino acids. Germline V gene data show CDR1 as WSHSY and CDR2 as SAAADI. This chain's CDR3 is CASSTPGGAGEQYF. The CDR3 DNA sequence: TGCGCCAGCAGTACCCCGGGGGGTGCTGGCGAGCAGTACTTC.

The rearrangement uses TRBV10-1 and TRBJ2-1, with D unclear. Germline V gene data show CDR1 as WNHNN and CDR2 as SYGVQD (reference sequence). The germline V and J ends were trimmed by 2 bases and 6 bases, with 11 bases remaining between them. The CDR3 consists of 14 residues. The CDR3 region has the DNA TGCGCCAGCAGTGAGGGCAGGCCGGTCAATGAGCAGTTCTTC. This gives the protein CASSEGRPVNEQFF.

J is TRBJ1-4 and V is TRBV6-5; maybe TRBD1 (6 bases). The CDR3 is 15 residues long. Germline CDR1 reads MNHEY; CDR2 reads SVGAGI. V lost 2 bases, J lost 12 bases, and 19 bases lay in between. Here the CDR3 reads CASSYLFTGREELFF. The CDR3 coding sequence is TGTGCCAGCAGTTACCTATTTACAGGGAGGGAGGAACTGTTTTTT.

The rearrangement joins TRBV2 to TRBJ2-6; D is unresolved. CDR3 size: 13 residues. V gave up 3 bases and J gave up 12 bases, with 12 bases separating them. Germline lookup yields CDR1 SNHLY and CDR2 FYNNEI. The CDR3 sequence: CASSDRFPGVLTF. DNA of the CDR3: TGTGCCAGCAGTGACCGGTTCCCGGGCGTCCTGACTTTC. Based on the CDR3 plus reference TRBV2 and TRBJ2-6, the full variable domain is EPEVTQTPSHQVTQMGQEVILRCVPISNHLYFYWYRQILGQKVEFLVSFYNNEISEKSEIFDDQFSVERPDGSNFTLKIRSTKLEDSAMYFCASSDRFPGVLTFGAGSRLTVL.

The chain uses TRBV4-1 and TRBJ1-6, with D unclear. Germline V gene sequence: CDR1 MGHRA, CDR2 YSYEKL. This CDR3 has 13 amino acids. V was shortened by 2 bases and J by 7 bases, with 6 bases between the two germline ends. CDR3 sequence (DNA): TGCGCCAGCAGCCAACGGTGGAATTCACCCCTCCACTTT. It yields the protein CASSQRWNSPLHF.

V and J are TRBV19 and TRBJ1-1; D gene uncertain. The V gene's germline CDR1 is LNHDA and CDR2 SQIVND (reference sequence). The CDR3 is 12 residues long. V lost 4 bases, J lost 8 bases, and 11 bases lay in between. CDR3 amino acids: CASSTHAGEAFF. Written as DNA, the CDR3 is TGTGCCAGTAGTACCCACGCGGGAGAAGCTTTCTTT.

The V call is TRBV4-1, the J call TRBJ2-7; TRBD2 agrees at 7 bases. The V and J ends lost 2 bases and 5 bases, in that order; junction bases with no gene match: 12. This CDR3 has 16 residues. The germline gives CDR1 MGHRA, CDR2 YSYEKL. CDR3 coding DNA: TGCGCCAGCAGCCAAACCCCCCGGGGAGGGGCTCACGAGCAGTACTTC. It codes for CASSQTPRGGAHEQYF.

The chain links TRBV4-1 to TRBJ1-1, with D perhaps TRBD1 (5 bases). The CDR3 spans 15 residues. Germline-derived CDR1 and CDR2 are MGHRA and YSYEKL. The ends were cut back, 5 bases at V and 0 bases at J, with 13 bases in the middle. The DNA of the CDR3 is TGCGCCAGCAGCGGGAGGGGCGGGGTGAACACTGAAGCTTTCTTT. The encoded protein is CASSGRGGVNTEAFF.

The chain joins TRBV7-9 to TRBJ1-2, with 8 bases lining up with TRBD1. Germline loops: CDR1 SEHNR, CDR2 FQNEAQ (reference sequence). Trimming at V came to 4 bases and at J to 7 bases, leaving 17 bases not matched to a gene. The CDR3 is 17 residues long. The CDR3 loop reads CASSSMDRAVSNRGYTF. The CDR3 coding sequence is TGTGCCAGCAGCTCCATGGACAGGGCAGTTAGTAATCGTGGCTACACCTTC.

The rearrangement joins TRBV7-6 to TRBJ2-4; 7 bases match TRBD1. The CDR3 sequence is 14 residues long. CDR1 and CDR2 from the germline V gene are SGHVS and FNYEAQ. With V trimmed by 5 bases and J by 10 bases, 11 bases remained unmatched. The CDR3 sequence is CASSKGTATFIQYF. The CDR3 region has the DNA TGTGCCAGCAGCAAAGGGACAGCCACCTTTATTCAGTACTTC. Drawing the rest from reference TRBV7-6 and TRBJ2-4, the complete variable domain is GAGVSQSPRYKVTKRGQDVALRCDPISGHVSLYWYRQALGQGPEFLTYFNYEAQQDKSGLPNDRFSAERPEGSISTLTIQRTEQRDSAMYRCASSKGTATFIQYFGAGTRLSVL.

J is TRBJ1-1 and V is TRBV6-5; D perhaps matches TRBD1 (5 bases). V was clipped by 0 bases and J by 3 bases, with 11 bases between them. Germline V gene lookup returns CDR1 MNHEY and CDR2 SVGAGI. This CDR3 contains 15 residues. The CDR3 region has the DNA TGTGCCAGCAGTTACTCGGGCAGGGTGTACACTGAAGCTTTCTTT. Protein sequence: CASSYSGRVYTEAFF.

This rearrangement joins TRBV7-9 to TRBJ1-1, with a tentative D call TRBD1 (5 bases). Trimming removed 4 bases from V and 2 bases from J, with 11 bases in between. Germline CDR1 reads SEHNR; CDR2 reads FQNEAQ (reference sequence). This CDR3 comprises 14 residues. The CDR3 DNA sequence: TGTGCCAGCAGCTGGGGGGACGACAACACTGAAGCTTTCTTT. Its translation: CASSWGDDNTEAFF. The full variable domain, completed using reference TRBV7-9 and TRBJ1-1, is DTGVSQNPRHKITKRGQNVTFRCDPISEHNRLYWYRQTLGQGPEFLTYFQNEAQLEKSRLLSDRFSAERPKGSFSTLEIQRTEQGDSAMYLCASSWGDDNTEAFFGQGTRLTVV.

The V call is TRBV5-4, the J call TRBJ1-2; D might be TRBD1 (5 bases). V lost 2 bases and J lost 7, with 9 bases in between. Germline CDR1 SGHNT, CDR2 YYREEE (reference sequence). The CDR3 consists of 12 residues. The CDR3 region is CASSFEGVGYTF. DNA of the CDR3: TGTGCCAGCAGCTTCGAAGGGGTTGGCTACACCTTC.

The rearrangement links TRBV14 to TRBJ1-3; D remains unclear. This CDR3 is 17 amino acids long. The germline V gene encodes CDR1 SGHDN and CDR2 FVKESK. V lost 1 base, J lost 0 bases, and 13 bases lay in between. CDR3 in DNA: TGTGCCAGCAGCCAAGCCGTGGCATACTACTCTGGAAACACCATATATTTT. It is translated as CASSQAVAYYSGNTIYF.